This section outlines one T cell receptor beta chain sequence together with its context. What it binds is not known. 13 Jbeta primers and 60 Vbeta primers were used for the PCR. Measured with immunoSEQ multiplex PCR; TCRdb has only the in-frame clones, and not every one. This table holds some 140,000 clones, nearly 80% found once. These data are taken from a study of cytomegalovirus exposure and HLA in healthy donors. The CDR3 consists of 14 residues. CDR1 is LNHDA and CDR2 is SQIVND in the germline V gene (reference sequence). With V trimmed by 4 bases and J by 1 base, 3 bases remained unmatched. General study results and limits: In a later analysis, at a false discovery rate of 0.05, about 17,000 TCR beta sequences matched HLA alleles. The listing of roughly 160 TCR beta chains classed them as cytomegalovirus-associated. There were some public TCRs occurring in many donors, but most TCR sequences were rare. Both high specificity and high sensitivity reportedly marked the classifier's diagnosis of cytomegalovirus status.

Input material: PBMCs. This TCR was recovered from a male donor in good health and CMV-seronegative. The chain carries TRBV19 and TRBJ2-5, with 7 bases aligning to TRBD2. The CDR3 DNA reads TGTGCCAGTAGTAGTCCGGGGGGCCAAGAGACCCAGTACTTC. The encoded protein is CASSSPGGQETQYF.